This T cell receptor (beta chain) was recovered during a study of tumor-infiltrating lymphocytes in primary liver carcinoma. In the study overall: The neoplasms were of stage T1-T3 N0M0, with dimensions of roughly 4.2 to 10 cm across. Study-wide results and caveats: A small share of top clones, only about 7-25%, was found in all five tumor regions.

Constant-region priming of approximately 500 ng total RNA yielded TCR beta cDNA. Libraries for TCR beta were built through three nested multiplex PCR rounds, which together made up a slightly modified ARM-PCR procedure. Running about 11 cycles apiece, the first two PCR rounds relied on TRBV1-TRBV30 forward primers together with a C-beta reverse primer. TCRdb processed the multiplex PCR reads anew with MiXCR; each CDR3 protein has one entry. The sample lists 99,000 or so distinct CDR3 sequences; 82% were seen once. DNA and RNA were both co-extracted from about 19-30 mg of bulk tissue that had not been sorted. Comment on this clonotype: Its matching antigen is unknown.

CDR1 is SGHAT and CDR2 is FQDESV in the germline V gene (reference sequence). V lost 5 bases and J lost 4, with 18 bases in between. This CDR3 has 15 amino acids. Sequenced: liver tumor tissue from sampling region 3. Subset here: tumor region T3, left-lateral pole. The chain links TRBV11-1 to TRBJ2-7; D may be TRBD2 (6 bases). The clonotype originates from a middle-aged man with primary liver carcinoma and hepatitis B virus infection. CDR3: CASSPTGSGDYEQYF. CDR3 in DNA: TGTGCCAGCAGCCCAACGGGATCGGGAGATTACGAGCAGTACTTC.